Each of the 23 T cell receptor beta chains below was sequenced from the same sample in a study of esophageal squamous cell carcinoma under preoperative chemotherapy. MiXCR, applied by TCRdb to the PCR reads, yields one record per CDR3 protein. The profile shows about 6,600 distinct CDR3 sequences, around 33% of them singletons. Time point described: before preoperative PTX-NDP chemotherapy. Sample acquisition took place from a patient given preoperative chemotherapy. The receptors derive from a human donor with esophageal squamous cell carcinoma. The donor label of this sample is uncertain.

The gene calls are TRBV6-1 and TRBJ1-2; the D is unclear. This CDR3 has 13 amino acids. Germline assignment: CDR1 MNHNS and CDR2 SASEGT. Trimming took 7 bases from V and 2 from J, leaving 11 bases between them. The CDR3 coding sequence is TGTGCCAGCACACTTGGAGCGAACTATGGCTACACCTTC. Its translation is CASTLGANYGYTF.

Concerning this clonotype: The junction and the germline gene differ at one end; a read error may be behind it. The J gene is TRBJ2-2, the V gene TRBV6-1; tentatively, D is TRBD2 (6 bases). Germline assignment: CDR1 MNHNS and CDR2 SASEGT. The CDR3 runs 11 residues. The CDR3 reads CASSETGGLFF. DNA for the CDR3: TGTGCCAGCAGTGAGACCGGGGGGCTGTTTTTT.

This clonotype was detected ten times or more. The V and J genes are TRBV7-2 and TRBJ2-1; D possibly corresponds to TRBD1 (6 bases). V was cut by 7 bases and J by 3 bases, with 13 bases left in between. CDR1 and CDR2 from the germline V gene are SGHTA and FQGNSA. The CDR3 has 14 residues. CDR3 in amino acids: CASNPGTLYNEQFF. CDR3 nucleotide sequence: TGTGCCAGCAACCCCGGGACACTCTACAATGAGCAGTTCTTC. Supplemented by reference TRBV7-2 and TRBJ2-1, the full variable domain reads GAGVSQSPSNKVTEKGKDVELRCDPISGHTALYWYRQSLGQGLEFLIYFQGNSAPDKSGLPSDRFSAERTGGSVSTLTIQRTQQEDSAVYLCASNPGTLYNEQFFGPGTRLTVL.

CDR3 protein: CASSQDYGNHVSSYNEQFF. The CDR3 DNA sequence: TGTGCCAGCAGCCAAGATTACGGGAACCACGTGAGCTCCTACAATGAGCAGTTCTTC. V gene TRBV4-2 combines with J gene TRBJ2-1, with D possibly TRBD2 on 5 matching bases. Per the germline V gene, CDR1 is LGHNA and CDR2 is YNFKEQ. The V end was cut by 0 bases, the J end by 0 bases, with 18 bases between. The CDR3 covers 19 residues.

On this clonotype itself: Being one base from a much bigger clone, this may be a read error. The V and J genes are TRBV7-8 and TRBJ2-1, with 9 bases aligning to TRBD2. The CDR3 spans 15 residues. CDR1 and CDR2 (germline): SGHVS, FQNEAQ. This chain's CDR3 is CASTYSGGQSDEQCF. The CDR3, as DNA: TGTGCCAGCACCTATAGCGGGGGACAGTCTGATGAGCAGTGCTTC.

The table lists this clonotype with many counts. A much larger clone is a single base away; this may be a read error. The chain uses TRBV7-3 and TRBJ2-4, with a possible D match to TRBD1 (5 bases). Germline V gene sequence: CDR1 SGHTA, CDR2 FQGTGA. CDR3 size: 15 residues. CDR3 nucleotide sequence: TGTGCCAGGAGCTTCGGTACAGGCCCCTACAATGAGCAGTACTTC. It specifies CARSFGTGPYNEQYF.

By proportion, this clonotype is medium-sized. The chain joins TRBV11-3 to TRBJ2-1; D is unclear. Trimming took 5 bases from V and 7 from J, leaving 18 bases between them. Germline CDR1 SGHNT, CDR2 YENEEA. CDR3 size: 15 residues. CDR3 amino acids: CASSLAWALGNEQFF. The CDR3 DNA sequence: TGTGCCAGCAGCCTCGCTTGGGCTTTAGGAAATGAGCAGTTCTTC.

With regard to this clonotype: A read error may explain this, as a much larger clone is one base away. This chain connects TRBV11-2 to TRBJ2-2, with D tentatively TRBD1 (6 bases). This CDR3 is built from 16 residues. The germline V gene has CDR1 SGHAT and CDR2 FQNNGV. The CDR3 loop is CANSLSMGAITGELFF. In nucleotides, the CDR3 is TGTGCCAACAGCTTAAGTATGGGGGCCATCACCGGGGAGCTGTTTTTT.

Points on this clonotype: Here the CDR3 omits its conserved ending phenylalanine or tryptophan, so a read error is the likely source. This chain links TRBV6-1 with TRBJ2-1; 7 bases fit TRBD2. The DNA end lines up better with TRBJ2-5; the J call may be wrong. This CDR3 has 15 amino acids. Germline CDR1 MNHNS, CDR2 SASEGT. The CDR3 DNA reads TGTGCCAGCACTCTAGCGGCCCAGGTAGGAGAGGCCCAGTACTTG. Residues: CASTLAAQVGEAQYL.

This clonotype appeared many times. This could be a read error, since a much larger clone is one nucleotide away. This chain links TRBV6-1 with TRBJ2-1; TRBD2 agrees at 11 bases. TRBJ2-7 explains the end of the DNA better; the J call may be wrong. CDR1 is MNHNS and CDR2 is SASEGT in the germline V gene. This CDR3 has 17 residues. The CDR3 nucleotides are TGTGCCAGCAGTGAAGCCCTAGCGGGAGGCGCCTACAATGAGCAGTACTTC. It translates to CASSEALAGGAYNEQYF.

The rearrangement links TRBV6-2 or TRBV6-3 to TRBJ1-1; D unresolved. Germline assignment: CDR1 MNHEY and CDR2 SVGEGT. Trimming removed 2 bases at V and 4 bases at J, with 5 bases between. The CDR3 covers 12 residues. DNA of the CDR3: TGTGCCAGCAGTTACAGGTTCACTGAAGCTTTCTTT. It translates to CASSYRFTEAFF.

On this clonotype: A junction boundary mismatches the germline segment, possibly from a read error. The chain couples TRBV6-1 to TRBJ2-3; either TRBD1 or TRBD2 may fit D (5 bases each). The CDR3 extends over 17 amino acids. Germline V gene sequence: CDR1 MNHNS, CDR2 SASEGT. Here the CDR3 DNA reads TGTGCCAGCAGCCCCACGACTGGGAGCGGATCCACAGGTACGCAGTATTTT. Encoded protein: CASSPTTGSGSTGTQYF.

The rearrangement joins TRBV11-2 to TRBJ2-3; unclear D gene. The J call may be mistaken, given a closer DNA end match to TRBJ2-7. Germline CDR1 is SGHAT and CDR2 is FQNNGV. The length of the CDR3 is 12 residues. In DNA, the CDR3 is TGTGCCAGGAGCGCCGCCTACTACGAGCAGTACTTC. It translates to CARSAAYYEQYF.

This clonotype is termed medium-sized. V gene TRBV6-5 combines with J gene TRBJ1-2, with TRBD1 as a possible D gene (5 bases). The V end was cut by 6 bases, the J end by 2 bases, with 10 bases between. Germline lookup yields CDR1 MNHEY and CDR2 SVGAGI. This CDR3 region has 13 residues. The CDR3 DNA follows: TGTGCCAGCAGGCCCGACAGAAACTATGGCTACACCTTC. It is translated as CASRPDRNYGYTF.

With respect to this clonotype: No conserved phenylalanine or tryptophan is present at the end of the CDR3, so a read error is the likely explanation. The DNA is left out, because the CDR3 cannot be placed on it with certainty; the CDR3 is given as TCRdb lists it. CDR3 sequence: CARARGGNGELL. The V and J genes are TRBV7-9 and TRBJ2-5; the D segment call TRBD1 is taken from the table without a DNA check. The CDR3 has 12 amino acids, counting both end residues. From germline, CDR1 is SEHNR and CDR2 FQNEAQ (reference sequence).

As regards this clonotype: One end of the junction does not line up with germline, which may come from a read error. V is TRBV6-1 and J is TRBJ2-1; D is perhaps TRBD2 (5 bases). This CDR3 contains 15 residues. The germline gives CDR1 MNHNS, CDR2 SASEGT. For the CDR3, the DNA is TGTGGCAGCAAGAGGGCGGAGAGCTGCTACAATGAGCGGTTGTTC. Translation gives CGSKRAESCYNERLF.

A note on this clonotype: The missing conserved phenylalanine or tryptophan at the end of this CDR3 makes a read error likely. This chain links TRBV7-2 with TRBJ2-1; TRBD2 matches at 7 bases. Germline CDR1 SGHTA, CDR2 FQGNSA. This CDR3 contains 15 residues. Here the CDR3 DNA reads TGTTCCAGCAGCTTTCCGGGCTGGGGGGGGGATGGGCAGTTCTTG. This gives the protein CSSSFPGWGGDGQFL.

This clonotype appeared many times. This may stem from a read error, because a much larger clone lies one nucleotide away. The genes are TRBV12-3 or TRBV12-4 and TRBJ2-1; 8 bases line up with TRBD2. The J call is doubtful: the DNA matches TRBJ2-7 better. The CDR3 loop spans 14 amino acids. The CDR3 sequence: CASSLSSGSNEQYF. As DNA, the CDR3 is TGTGCCAGCAGTTTGTCCAGCGGGAGCAATGAGCAGTACTTC.

This clonotype has a handful of counts. The V and J genes are TRBV7-8 and TRBJ2-5, with 9 bases lining up with TRBD2. The CDR3 extends over 14 amino acids. Per germline, CDR1 SGHVS and CDR2 FQNEAQ. Unmatched junction bases numbered 8, after V lost 1 base and J lost 11 bases. In nucleotides, the CDR3 is TGTGCCAGCAGCTTAGTAGCGGGAGTGAATGAGCAGTACTTC. Translated, it gives CASSLVAGVNEQYF.

This clonotype was seen at least ten times. This chain uses TRBV11-2 with TRBJ2-7, with D possibly being TRBD2 (5 bases). This CDR3 region has 13 residues. The V gene's germline CDR1 is SGHAT and CDR2 FQNNGV. V was trimmed by 8 bases and J by 1 base, leaving 12 bases between them. This chain's CDR3 is CASSEAGSYEQYF. The CDR3 DNA sequence: TGTGCCAGCTCGGAGGCCGGTTCCTACGAGCAGTACTTC.

This chain joins TRBV11-3 and TRBJ2-5; D is unresolved. The V gene lost 0 bases and the J gene lost 3 bases, with 5 bases spanning the gap. The CDR3 consists of 13 residues. The V gene's germline CDR1 is SGHNT and CDR2 YENEEA. CDR3 DNA sequence: TGTGCCAGCAGCTTAGATGCAAAAGAGACCCAGTACTTC. This encodes CASSLDAKETQYF.

In this sample, this clonotype turned up many times. The CDR3 is CASSSPVGEKLFF. CDR3 in DNA: TGTGCCAGCAGCTCCCCTGTCGGTGAAAAACTGTTTTTT. The rearrangement uses TRBV7-8 and TRBJ1-4, with D unresolved. This CDR3 has 13 amino acids. V shed 4 bases and J shed 7 bases, with 10 bases lying between them. Germline V gives CDR1 SGHVS, CDR2 FQNEAQ.

In its sample, this clonotype is medium-sized. The J gene is TRBJ2-1, the V gene TRBV11-3, with D uncertain. Gene TRBJ2-7 matches the end of the DNA better, so the J call may be wrong. This CDR3 is built from 13 residues. Germline V gene sequence: CDR1 SGHNT, CDR2 YENEEA. The CDR3 reads CASSSTGYNEQYF. Here the CDR3 DNA reads TGTGCCAGCAGCTCCACGGGCTACAATGAGCAGTACTTC.